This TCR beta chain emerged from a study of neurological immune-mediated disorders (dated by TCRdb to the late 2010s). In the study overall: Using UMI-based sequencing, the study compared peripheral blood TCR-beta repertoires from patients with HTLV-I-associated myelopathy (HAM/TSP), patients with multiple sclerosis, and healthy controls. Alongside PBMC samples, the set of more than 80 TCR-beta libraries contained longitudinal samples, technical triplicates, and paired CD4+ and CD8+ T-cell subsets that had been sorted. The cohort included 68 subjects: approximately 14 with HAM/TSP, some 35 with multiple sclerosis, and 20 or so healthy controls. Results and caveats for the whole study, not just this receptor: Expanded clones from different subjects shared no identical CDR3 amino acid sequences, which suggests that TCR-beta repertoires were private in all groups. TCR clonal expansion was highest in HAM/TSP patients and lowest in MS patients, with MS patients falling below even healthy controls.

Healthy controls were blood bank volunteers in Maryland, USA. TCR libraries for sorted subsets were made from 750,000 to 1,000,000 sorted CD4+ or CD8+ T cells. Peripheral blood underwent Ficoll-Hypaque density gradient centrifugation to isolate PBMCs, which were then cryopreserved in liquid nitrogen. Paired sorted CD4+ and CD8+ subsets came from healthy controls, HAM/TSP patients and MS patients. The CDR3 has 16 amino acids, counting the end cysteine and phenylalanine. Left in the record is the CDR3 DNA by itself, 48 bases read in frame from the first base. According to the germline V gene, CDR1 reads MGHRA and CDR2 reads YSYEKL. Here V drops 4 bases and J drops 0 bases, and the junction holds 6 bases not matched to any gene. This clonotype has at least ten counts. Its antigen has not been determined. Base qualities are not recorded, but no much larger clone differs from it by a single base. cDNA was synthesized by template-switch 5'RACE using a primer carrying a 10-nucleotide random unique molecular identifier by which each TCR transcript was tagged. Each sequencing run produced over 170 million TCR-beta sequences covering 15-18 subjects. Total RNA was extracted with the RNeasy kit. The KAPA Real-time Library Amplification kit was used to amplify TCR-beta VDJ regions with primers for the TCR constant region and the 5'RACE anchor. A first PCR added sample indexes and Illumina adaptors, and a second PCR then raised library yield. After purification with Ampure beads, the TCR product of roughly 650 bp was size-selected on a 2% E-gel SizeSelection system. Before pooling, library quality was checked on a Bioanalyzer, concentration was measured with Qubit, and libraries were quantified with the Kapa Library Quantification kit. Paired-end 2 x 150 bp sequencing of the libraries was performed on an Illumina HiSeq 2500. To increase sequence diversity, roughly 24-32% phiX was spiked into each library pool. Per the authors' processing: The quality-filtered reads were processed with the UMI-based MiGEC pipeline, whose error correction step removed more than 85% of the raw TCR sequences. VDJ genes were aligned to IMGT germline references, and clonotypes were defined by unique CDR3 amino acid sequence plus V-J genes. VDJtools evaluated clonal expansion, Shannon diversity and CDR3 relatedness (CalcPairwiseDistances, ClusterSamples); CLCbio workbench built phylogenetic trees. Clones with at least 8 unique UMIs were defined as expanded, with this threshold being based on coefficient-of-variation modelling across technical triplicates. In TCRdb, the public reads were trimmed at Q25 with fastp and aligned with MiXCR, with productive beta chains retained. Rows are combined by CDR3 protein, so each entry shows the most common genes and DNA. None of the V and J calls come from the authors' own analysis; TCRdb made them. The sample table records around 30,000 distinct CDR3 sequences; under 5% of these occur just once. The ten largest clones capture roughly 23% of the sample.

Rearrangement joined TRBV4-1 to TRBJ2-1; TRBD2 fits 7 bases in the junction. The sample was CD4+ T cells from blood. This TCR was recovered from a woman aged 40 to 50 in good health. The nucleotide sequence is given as TGCGCCAGCAGCCCGGTTGGCGGGAGCTCCTACAATGAGCAGTTCTTC. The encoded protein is CASSPVGGSSYNEQFF.